This T cell receptor (beta chain) was sequenced in a study of radiotherapy plus CTLA-4 blockade in lung cancer (dated by TCRdb to the late 2010s). Turning to the overall study: Objective responses occurred in 15% to 20% of enrolled patients, and about 33% achieved disease control.

Looking up the germline V gene yields CDR1 SGHTS and CDR2 YDEGEE. There are 14 amino acids in the CDR3, from cysteine to phenylalanine inclusive. Only the CDR3 region is kept as DNA, spanning 42 bases read in frame from base 1. V and J lose 4 bases and 0 bases, and a span of 5 bases separates them. What the authors observed across the whole study: The strongest predictors of response, as reported, were early dynamic changes in blood T cell clones along with a rise in serum interferon-beta after radiation. After treatment with radiotherapy and ipilimumab, TCR clones that came from tumors expanded in the peripheral blood.

The study tested focal radiation therapy combined with CTLA-4 blockade (ipilimumab) in patients with chemo-refractory metastatic non-small-cell lung cancer. This clone appeared a few times. The specificity of this receptor is unknown. The sample holds no much larger clone one base away, and base qualities are not on file. The library was built by means of the immunoSEQ multiplex PCR assay. This is the immuneACCESS table as TCRdb keeps it, with only in-frame sequences that have V and J called. A part of the clones is gone; compared with another copy, unresolved V genes explain less than half, and the rest is unexplained. Across this sample there are 56,000 or so clones, with more than 60% seen only once. The ten largest clones add up to 3.2% of the sample.

The rearranged chain carries TRBV5-8 and TRBJ2-6, with an unclear D gene assignment. The clonotype comes from a human donor with non-small cell lung cancer who had a partial response to radiotherapy plus ipilimumab. Sample: peripheral blood, taken from a patient treated with radiotherapy plus ipilimumab. CDR3 sequence: CASSRSSGANVLTF. The nucleotides are TGTGCCAGCAGCCGGTCCTCTGGGGCCAACGTCCTGACTTTC. Outside the CDR3, residues come from the reference TRBV5-8 and TRBJ2-6 proteins, so the full variable domain is: EAGVTQSPTHLIKTRGQQATLRCSPISGHTSVYWYQQALGLGLQFLLWYDEGEERNRGNFPPRFSGRQFPNYSSELNVNALELEDSALYLCASSRSSGANVLTFGAGSRLTVL.